A selection of T cell receptor beta chains follows, all from one sample in a study of spatial heterogeneity in lung cancer. Using its own MiXCR run on the 5' RACE reads, TCRdb lists one record per CDR3 protein. The table shows more than 2,500 distinct CDR3 sequences, with just under 8% occurring only once. The sequencing used normal lung tissue next to the tumor, collected at surgery. The receptors shown here come from a male donor with early-stage non-small cell lung cancer. Each CDR3 is given with its conserved first and last residue. A D gene is named only where the DNA matches it firmly. The size field is filled for only some rows; it gives once, few, many or a size class.

d_gene	v_gene	j_gene	abundance	CDR3nt	CDR3aa
.	TRBV19	TRBJ2-2	medium-sized	TGTGCCAGTAGTATAGCCGGCCCCGAGAACACCGGGGAGCTGTTTTTT	CASSIAGPENTGELFF
.	TRBV7-9	TRBJ1-1	medium-sized	TGTGCCAGCCCCATGGGGATCGTAGGGGGCACTGAAGCTTTCTTT	CASPMGIVGGTEAFF
.	TRBV2	TRBJ1-2	medium-sized	TGTGCCAGCAGTGGGGCAGGGGACTTCTATGGCTACACCTTC	CASSGAGDFYGYTF
.	TRBV7-6	TRBJ2-3	medium-sized	TGTGCCAGCAGCTTAGGATCCGGGACCAGCACAGATACGCAGTATTTT	CASSLGSGTSTDTQYF
TRBD1	TRBV29-1	TRBJ2-7	medium-sized	TGCAGCGTTGTAGACAGGGGTGACTACGAGCAGTACTTC	CSVVDRGDYEQYF
.	TRBV28	TRBJ2-2	once	TGTGCCAGCAGACCCACATACAGGGCCGGGGAGCTGTTTTTT	CASRPTYRAGELFF
.	TRBV5-3	TRBJ2-2	.	TGTGCCAGAAGACCAGAGGGAGAGGGCGGGGAGCTGTTTTTT	CARRPEGEGGELFF
.	TRBV7-6	TRBJ1-6	medium-sized	TGTGCCAGCAGCTTTCAGGGCGGGAATTCACCCCTCCACTTT	CASSFQGGNSPLHF
.	TRBV28	TRBJ2-2	medium-sized	TGTGCCAGCAGTTTAACAGGGCCCGGGGAGCTGTTTTTT	CASSLTGPGELFF
.	TRBV6-6	TRBJ1-5	medium-sized	TGTGCCAGCAGTTCGGGCATGGAGAATCAGCCCCAGCATTTT	CASSSGMENQPQHF
.	TRBV6-6	TRBJ1-5	medium-sized	TGTGCCAGCAGCATACAGGGAAGCAATCAGCCCCAGCATTTT	CASSIQGSNQPQHF